A single sample is the source of the 19 T cell receptor beta chains below, sequenced in a study of response to subunit inactivated influenza vaccine. TCRdb ran MiXCR on the RT-PCR reads and lists one entry per CDR3 protein. This sample carries about 650,000 distinct CDR3 sequences, more than 15% of them seen once, and the ten largest clones take under 14%. The sequences come from PBMCs from blood, collected about 11 days after vaccination. Receptors originate from a man aged 45-60 years who received an inactivated influenza vaccine.

This clonotype has more than one count but fewer than ten. Because the CDR3's place on the DNA is in doubt, the DNA is left out and the CDR3 is given as listed by TCRdb. The V and J genes are TRBV30 and TRBJ2-1; the D call TRBD2 from the table was never checked on the DNA. The CDR3 is 12 amino acids in total, end residues counted. The V gene's germline CDR1 is GTSNPN and CDR2 SVGIG (reference sequence). The CDR3 is CAWSFGSGSKRF.

This clonotype was picked up a small number of times. V usage is TRBV7-2 and J usage is TRBJ1-5; 7 positions match TRBD1. Germline V gives CDR1 SGHTA, CDR2 FQGNSA. Trimming cost V 4 bases and J 4 bases; bases outside gene matches: 7. CDR3 size: 15 residues. The CDR3 nucleotides are TGTGCCAGCAGCTCCGCAGGGGGTAGTAATCAGCCCCAGCATTTT. Translation: CASSSAGGSNQPQHF.

This clonotype was seen only a few times. The rearrangement uses TRBV28 and TRBJ1-2; D is uncertain. The germline gives CDR1 MDHEN, CDR2 SYDVKM. Trimming left V 7 bases short and J 3 bases short, with 15 bases between. There are 14 residues in the CDR3. This chain's CDR3 is CASTRRRPDYGYTF. The CDR3, as DNA: TGTGCCAGCACACGTAGGCGCCCGGACTATGGCTACACCTTC.

The rearrangement joins TRBV28 to TRBJ2-1, with TRBD2 matching over 9 bases. This CDR3 has 16 residues. In germline, CDR1 is MDHEN, CDR2 SYDVKM. J was trimmed by 6 bases and V by 6 bases; bases with no gene match: 12. The CDR3 here is CASRPPGLAPLNEQFF. Here the CDR3 DNA reads TGTGCCAGCAGACCCCCGGGACTAGCCCCCCTCAATGAGCAGTTCTTC.

This clonotype was counted only a few times. The chain couples TRBV29-1 to TRBJ1-2; D gene unclear. The V end was cut by 6 bases, the J end by 5 bases, with 13 bases between. Germline CDR1 reads SQVTM; CDR2 reads ANQGSEA. The CDR3 is made up of 12 amino acids. CDR3 protein: CSVYTPGYGYTF. The CDR3 DNA is TGCAGCGTCTATACCCCCGGATATGGCTACACCTTC.

This clonotype was observed a handful of times. This chain connects TRBV29-1 to TRBJ2-3; 15 bases are a match to TRBD2. The CDR3 sequence is 16 residues long. In germline, CDR1 is SQVTM, CDR2 ANQGSEA. J lost 2 bases, V lost 4 bases, and 4 bases had no gene match. The DNA for the CDR3 is TGCAGCGTTGTGGGACTAGCGGGAGGAACCACAGATACGCAGTATTTT. Residues: CSVVGLAGGTTDTQYF.

The chain joins TRBV4-3 to TRBJ1-3, with TRBD1 as a possible D gene (6 bases). With 4 bases removed from V and 0 bases from J, the gap between germline ends came to 19 bases. The CDR3 runs 18 residues. Per the germline V gene, CDR1 is LGHNA and CDR2 is YSLEER. This CDR3 reads CASSPEGVTVSSGNTIYF. Here the CDR3 DNA reads TGCGCCAGCAGCCCAGAGGGGGTCACAGTGAGCTCTGGAAACACCATATATTTT.

This clonotype came up a few times. V and J are TRBV20-1 and TRBJ2-5; the D gene could be TRBD1 or TRBD2 (5 bases each). The CDR3 runs 14 residues. V lost 1 base and J 4 bases, leaving 13 bases between the germline ends. The germline gives CDR1 DFQATT, CDR2 SNEGSKA (reference sequence). The chain's CDR3 is CSARVEGSLETQYF. DNA of the CDR3: TGCAGTGCTAGAGTCGAGGGGAGCTTAGAGACCCAGTACTTC.

The sample holds a few counts of this clonotype. The V and J genes are TRBV11-2 and TRBJ2-7; D is possibly TRBD2 (7 bases). The CDR3 runs 15 residues. The V end lost 2 bases, the J end lost 6 bases, and 17 bases lay between the germline ends. CDR1 and CDR2 from the germline V gene are SGHAT and FQNNGV. The CDR3 DNA reads TGTGCCAGCAGCTTATATATGGGCGGGGGCGGCGAGCAGTACTTC. Residues: CASSLYMGGGGEQYF.

This clonotype was counted at least ten times. In DNA, the CDR3 is TGCACCCTGGAAGGGACAGGGGTCGAAAAACTGTTTTTT. It translates to CTLEGTGVEKLFF. The chain links TRBV20-1 to TRBJ1-4; 10 nucleotides agree with TRBD1. CDR1 and CDR2 (germline): DFQATT, SNEGSKA (reference sequence). The CDR3 runs to 13 residues.

This rearrangement joins TRBV5-1 to TRBJ2-5; D is perhaps TRBD1 (5 bases). V was cut by 0 bases and J by 3 bases, with 9 bases left in between. From germline, CDR1 is SGHRS and CDR2 YFSETQ. The CDR3 is 14 residues long. The CDR3 region is CASSLGLGEETQYF. The CDR3 bases are TGCGCCAGCAGCTTGGGATTAGGGGAAGAGACCCAGTACTTC.

This clonotype was recorded a few times. The rearrangement links TRBV10-3 to TRBJ2-3; TRBD2 matches at 10 bases. This CDR3 region has 16 residues. After removal of 3 bases from V and 3 bases from J, the junction contained 6 bases not matched to a gene. The germline V gene has CDR1 ENHRY and CDR2 SYGVKD. DNA for the CDR3: TGTGCCATCAGTGAAAGGGCTAGCGGGAGAACAGATACGCAGTATTTT. This codes for CAISERASGRTDTQYF.

This clonotype was seen repeatedly, ten times or more. The J gene is TRBJ1-1, the V gene TRBV7-2; D is unresolved. Germline-derived CDR1 and CDR2 are SGHTA and FQGNSA. The CDR3 sequence is 14 residues long. V gave up 1 base and J gave up 4 bases, with 10 bases separating them. CDR3 bases: TGTGCCAGCAGCTTAGTGGCCTGGGGCACTGAAGCTTTCTTT. Translated, it gives CASSLVAWGTEAFF. Based on the CDR3 plus reference TRBV7-2 and TRBJ1-1, the full variable domain is GAGVSQSPSNKVTEKGKDVELRCDPISGHTALYWYRQSLGQGLEFLIYFQGNSAPDKSGLPSDRFSAERTGGSVSTLTIQRTQQEDSAVYLCASSLVAWGTEAFFGQGTRLTVV.

This clonotype was counted only a few times. The chain carries TRBV6-1 and TRBJ2-5, with D maybe TRBD2 (5 bases). CDR1 MNHNS and CDR2 SASEGT come from the germline V gene. The length of the CDR3 is 15 residues. V was shortened by 2 bases and J by 5 bases, with 15 bases between the two germline ends. Written as DNA, the CDR3 is TGTGCCAGCAGTGAATTTCTCCAGCCGGGGGAGACCCAGTACTTC. Translated: CASSEFLQPGETQYF.

The sample holds many counts of this clonotype. The rearrangement joins TRBV2 to TRBJ1-5; no definite D call. V lost 2 bases and J lost 0, with 8 bases in between. From germline, CDR1 is SNHLY and CDR2 FYNNEI. This CDR3 spans 15 amino acids. The CDR3: CASSESWYSNQPQHF. CDR3 in DNA: TGTGCCAGCAGTGAAAGCTGGTATAGCAATCAGCCCCAGCATTTT.

The chain is built from TRBV20-1 and TRBJ2-1; tentatively, D is TRBD2 (6 bases). Germline lookup yields CDR1 DFQATT and CDR2 SNEGSKA (reference sequence). Between the trimmed V and J ends, which lost 4 bases and 5 bases, there was a span of 15 bases. The CDR3 is 14 amino acids. The CDR3 loop is CSATERAFNNEQFF. Here the CDR3 DNA reads TGCAGTGCTACCGAGCGGGCGTTTAACAATGAGCAGTTCTTC.

The chain carries TRBV5-1 and TRBJ2-2; weak D call: TRBD1 (6 bases). This CDR3 contains 14 residues. Trimming cost V 4 bases and J 4 bases, with 11 bases left between them. Germline loops: CDR1 SGHRS, CDR2 YFSETQ. CDR3 sequence: CASSAQGFTGELFF. The CDR3, as DNA: TGCGCCAGCAGCGCCCAGGGGTTCACCGGGGAGCTGTTTTTT.

The V gene is TRBV7-2, the J gene TRBJ2-6, with D unresolved. The germline gives CDR1 SGHTA, CDR2 FQGNSA. With 1 base removed from V and 3 bases from J, the gap between germline ends came to 7 bases. CDR3 length: 15 residues. The CDR3 nucleotides are TGTGCCAGCAGCTTAGGACGGGTTGGGGCCAACGTCCTGACTTTC. This translates into CASSLGRVGANVLTF.

This clonotype was picked up a small number of times. The chain recombines TRBV12-3 or TRBV12-4 with TRBJ1-1; weak D call: TRBD1 (6 bases). V shed 6 bases and J shed 4 bases, with 15 bases lying between them. This CDR3 has 14 residues. The CDR3 bases are TGTGCCAGCAGAGGGAGCGGACAGTTCACTGAAGCTTTCTTT. Translation gives CASRGSGQFTEAFF.